The clone carrying this T cell receptor beta chain showed up just once. Germline-derived CDR1 and CDR2 are SNHLY and FYNNEI. CDR3 length: 12 amino acids. V was clipped by 7 bases and J by 5 bases, with 11 bases between them. The data were obtained in a study of blood T cell repertoires in COVID-19. In the study overall: Italy, Spain and the United States were the sources of the convalescent and acute COVID-19 samples.

Original processing methods: Reference gene primer amplification yielded estimated nucleated cell counts. Libraries were prepared by immunoSEQ multiplex PCR; TCRdb keeps only in-frame clonotypes and omits some of them. V, J and clone size are taken as reported in that table, and D and trimming were inferred from the DNA itself. This table has approximately 170,000 clones, roughly 80% appearing once. This clonotype was sampled from a woman in her forties or fifties with acute or convalescent COVID-19. The chain couples TRBV2 to TRBJ1-2; D is unclear. Sequences were obtained from peripheral blood. The CDR3 nucleotides read TGTGCCAGCACTCGGACGGGGTATGGCTACACCTTC. This codes for CASTRTGYGYTF. The variable domain in full, completed from reference TRBV2 and TRBJ1-2, reads EPEVTQTPSHQVTQMGQEVILRCVPISNHLYFYWYRQILGQKVEFLVSFYNNEISEKSEIFDDQFSVERPDGSNFTLKIRSTKLEDSAMYFCASTRTGYGYTFGSGTRLTVV.